Sequencing of this T cell receptor beta chain was carried out in a study of blood T cell repertoires in COVID-19 (dated by TCRdb to 2018 to 2020). Describing the broader study: Collaborator samples came from the United States, Italy and Spain and covered acute and convalescent phases of COVID-19. The samples were drawn from two sources: the first 160 participants of the ongoing ImmuneRACE study, and fewer than 1,500 subjects contributed by 6 global collaborators. A freely available public database, intended as a resource for researchers studying the immune response to SARS-CoV-2, is where the repertoires were released. Deeply sampled blood TCRbeta repertoires from subjects exposed to, actively infected with, or recovered from COVID-19 were included in the dataset. Where available, HLA class I and class II types were taken from metadata supplied by the sample provider and were not determined by assay-based typing. Sample metadata almost always included a de-identified subject ID, COVID-19 status, age in years and sex. The prospective study material was composed of cDNA or gDNA derived from T cells, B-cell-depleted T cells, or PBMCs.

TCRbeta CDR3 regions were amplified from genomic DNA by means of the immunoSEQ Assay, a bias-controlled multiplex PCR. From the authors' description of their analysis: The number of nucleated cells in each sample was estimated from the amplification of reference gene primers within the assay. To quantify the absolute abundance of each unique TCRbeta CDR3 rearrangement, sequence reads were collapsed and filtered. Productive Simpson clonality was computed per sample as the square root of Simpson's diversity index over productive rearrangements. The source is immuneACCESS, and TCRdb retained only in-frame sequences with V and J called. Part of the clones is not carried over; for the studies checked, unresolved V genes explain less than half of this, and the remainder is unexplained. The V and J calls and clone size are taken from that table; D and trimming were inferred from the DNA. The sample table holds approximately 480,000 clones, of which 87% were seen once. Together, the top ten hold 0.65% to 0.9% of the sample.

Including the terminal cysteine and phenylalanine, the CDR3 comprises 15 residues. Only CDR3 DNA is held: 45 bases, read in frame from base 1. Looking up the germline V gene yields CDR1 SNHLY and CDR2 FYNNEI. Ends trimmed: V by 3 bases, J by 0 bases; bases unmatched to a gene: 3. The research as a whole found: The quantity of clinical and demographic metadata differed by source and by participant and was supplied without curation.

Enrolling through a virtual design, the prospective study's participants ranged in age from roughly 18 to 89 years and lived across more than 20 United States geographic areas. In the prospective study, participants were assigned to cohorts based on the clinical history participants reported in a screening survey and a study questionnaire. Recovered participants in ImmuneRACE Cohort 3 were defined as having two consecutive negative NP/OP PCR tests, clearance from a healthcare professional, or resolution of symptoms. Mobile phlebotomists in the prospective study collected whole blood, serum and a nasopharyngeal or oropharyngeal swab from every participant. Over an approximately 2-month period, participants in the prospective study had the option of providing additional blood draws and questionnaires. Before DNA extraction, prospective study blood samples were shipped either frozen or at room temperature.

On this clone itself: Which antigen it targets is not known. The sample holds no much larger clone one base away, and base qualities are not on file.

The sequencing input was PBMCs or T cells enriched from blood (not recorded which). The V gene is TRBV2 and the J gene is TRBJ2-7; TRBD2 matches 9 bases in the middle. The clonotype comes from a woman aged 18 to 35 who had recovered from COVID-19. The CDR3 protein is CASSDGSGGSYEQYF. The DNA sequence follows: TGTGCCAGCAGTGATGGTAGCGGGGGCTCCTACGAGCAGTACTTC.